The rows below give T cell receptor beta chains drawn from one sample of a study of identical twins. TCRdb ran MiXCR on the 5' RACE reads and lists one entry per CDR3 protein. Of 1,800,000 or so distinct CDR3 sequences listed, around 29% were seen once; the top ten hold less than 0.35%. The sequenced sample was cord blood. The source of these receptors is a newborn girl in good health. The conserved cysteine and the conserved F or W are not part of the CDR3 here.

V: TRBV5-1; J: TRBJ1-4; CDR3: ASSPDGFATNEKLF
V: TRBV12-5; J: TRBJ1-1; CDR3: ASGLPSRAFIMNTEAF
V: TRBV7-8; J: TRBJ2-3; CDR3: ASRLFGAGTDTQY
V: TRBV28; J: TRBJ1-2; CDR3: ASSFRQEGYT
V: TRBV20-1; J: TRBJ1-5; CDR3: SARDTRANQPQH
V: TRBV10-3; J: TRBJ2-1; CDR3: AISGLAYNEQF
V: TRBV12-3/TRBV12-4; J: TRBJ1-6; CDR3: ASSLRAGFNSPLH
V: TRBV2; J: TRBJ1-2; CDR3: ASRARAFSLYGYT
V: TRBV9; J: TRBJ2-3; CDR3: ASSVLYRDTQY
V: TRBV4-1; J: TRBJ1-2; CDR3: ASSQDSLTGGNYGYT
V: TRBV5-1; J: TRBJ1-2; CDR3: ASSLGGGYGYI
V: TRBV7-9; J: TRBJ2-1; CDR3: ASTTGTGVHEQF
V: TRBV10-3; J: TRBJ2-1; CDR3: AISGLAGALYNEQF
V: TRBV27; J: NA; CDR3: ARQQGEFSYEQY
V: TRBV29-1; J: TRBJ2-4; CDR3: SVEDSRGIQY
V: TRBV2; J: TRBJ2-7; CDR3: ASSAGGPYNEQY
V: TRBV20-1; J: NA; CDR3: SAAGQGGVQETQY
V: TRBV7-2; J: TRBJ1-2; CDR3: ASSLVGARYGYT
V: TRBV3-1; J: TRBJ1-1; CDR3: ASSQGHQNTEAF
V: TRBV30; J: TRBJ2-1; CDR3: AWSDSSYNEQF
V: TRBV12-3/TRBV12-4; J: TRBJ2-3; CDR3: ASTLSSGSTDTQY
V: TRBV7-9; J: TRBJ1-2; CDR3: ASSLDLPRVMYGYT
V: TRBV7-8; J: TRBJ2-7; CDR3: ASSLGGTGSKSFGYEQY
V: TRBV5-1; J: TRBJ2-1; CDR3: ASSPGQKYNEQF
V: TRBV28; J: TRBJ1-5; CDR3: ASSSTYRGLSNQPQH
V: TRBV2; J: TRBJ2-7; CDR3: ASSEALLVNYEQY
V: TRBV12-3/TRBV12-4; J: TRBJ2-1; CDR3: ASSLSVRLAGDHEQF
V: TRBV7-6; J: NA; CDR3: ASSRDRVLDEQY
V: TRBV5-1; J: NA; CDR3: ASSLTSGSIYNEQY
V: TRBV20-1; J: TRBJ2-1; CDR3: SAREGGPRSYNEQF
V: TRBV7-2; J: TRBJ2-5; CDR3: ASSTVARSRNEQY
V: TRBV7-2; J: TRBJ1-1; CDR3: ASSLNRGGTEAF
V: TRBV6-2/TRBV6-3; J: TRBJ2-1; CDR3: ASSKYGTYNEQF
V: TRBV28; J: TRBJ1-2; CDR3: ASSAAGNYGYT
V: TRBV7-9; J: TRBJ1-5; CDR3: ASSLKTFFLGLGQPQH
V: TRBV25-1; J: TRBJ1-6; CDR3: ASSRRGSYNSPLH
V: TRBV20-1; J: TRBJ2-3; CDR3: SARPTRLAGDTQY
V: TRBV7-6; J: TRBJ2-5; CDR3: ASSLTGLYQETQY
V: TRBV19; J: TRBJ1-2; CDR3: ASTPRDRPYGYT
V: TRBV6-5; J: TRBJ2-3; CDR3: ASSYSRNTDTQY
V: TRBV10-3; J: TRBJ2-7; CDR3: AISEASYEQY
V: TRBV10-3; J: TRBJ2-3; CDR3: AIRLGGGGDTQY